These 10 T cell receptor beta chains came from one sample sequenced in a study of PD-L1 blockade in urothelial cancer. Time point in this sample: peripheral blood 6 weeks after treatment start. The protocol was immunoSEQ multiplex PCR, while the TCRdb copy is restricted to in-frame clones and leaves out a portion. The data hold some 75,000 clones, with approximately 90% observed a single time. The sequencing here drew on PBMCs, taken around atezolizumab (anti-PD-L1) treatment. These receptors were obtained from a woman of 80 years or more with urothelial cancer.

CDR3 sequence: CASSQEGSYTF. The DNA of the CDR3 is TGTGCCAGCAGTCAGGAGGGTAGCTACACCTTC. The chain has TRBV7-9 and TRBJ1-2; no clear D. The CDR3 has 11 amino acids. Trimming removed 6 bases from V and 9 bases from J, with 11 bases in between. Germline values: CDR1 SEHNR, CDR2 FQNEAQ (reference sequence).

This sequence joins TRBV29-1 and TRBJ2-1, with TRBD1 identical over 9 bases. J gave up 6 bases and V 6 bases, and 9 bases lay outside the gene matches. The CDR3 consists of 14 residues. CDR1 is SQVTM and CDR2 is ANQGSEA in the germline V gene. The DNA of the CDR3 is TGCAGCGTGTTGGACAGGGGTTTTTTCAATGAGCAGTTCTTC. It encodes CSVLDRGFFNEQFF.

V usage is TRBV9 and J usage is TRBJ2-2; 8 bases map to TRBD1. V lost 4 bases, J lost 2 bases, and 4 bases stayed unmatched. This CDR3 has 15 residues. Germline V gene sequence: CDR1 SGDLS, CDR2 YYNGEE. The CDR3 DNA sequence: TGTGCCAGCAGCCCGGACAGGGCAAACACCGGGGAGCTGTTTTTT. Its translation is CASSPDRANTGELFF.

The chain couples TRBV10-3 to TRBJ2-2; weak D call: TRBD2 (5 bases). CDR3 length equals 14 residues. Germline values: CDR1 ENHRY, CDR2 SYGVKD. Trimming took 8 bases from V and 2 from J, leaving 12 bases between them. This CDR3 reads CAICPDLNTGELFF. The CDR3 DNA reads TGTGCCATCTGCCCGGACTTAAACACCGGGGAGCTGTTTTTT.

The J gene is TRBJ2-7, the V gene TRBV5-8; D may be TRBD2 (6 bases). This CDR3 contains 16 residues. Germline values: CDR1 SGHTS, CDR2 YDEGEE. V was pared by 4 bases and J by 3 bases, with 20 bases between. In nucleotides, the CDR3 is TGTGCCAGCAGCCCCGGTCGGGGGAAGGCTAACTACGAGCAGTACTTC. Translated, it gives CASSPGRGKANYEQYF. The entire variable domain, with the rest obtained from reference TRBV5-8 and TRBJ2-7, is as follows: EAGVTQSPTHLIKTRGQQATLRCSPISGHTSVYWYQQALGLGLQFLLWYDEGEERNRGNFPPRFSGRQFPNYSSELNVNALELEDSALYLCASSPGRGKANYEQYFGPGTRLTVT.

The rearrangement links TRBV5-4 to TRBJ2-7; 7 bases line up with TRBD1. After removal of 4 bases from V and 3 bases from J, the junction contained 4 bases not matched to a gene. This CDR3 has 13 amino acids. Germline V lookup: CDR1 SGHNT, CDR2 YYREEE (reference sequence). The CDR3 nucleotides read TGTGCCAGCAGCCAGGGACAGAACTACGAGCAGTACTTC. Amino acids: CASSQGQNYEQYF.

The CDR3 loop reads CASSVLAAKGADTQYF. CDR3 DNA sequence: TGTGCCAGCAGCGTCCTAGCGGCAAAGGGGGCAGATACGCAGTATTTT. V gene TRBV9 combines with J gene TRBJ2-3; a weak D match, TRBD2 (7 bases). V was shortened by 2 bases and J by 4 bases, with 17 bases between the two germline ends. The germline gives CDR1 SGDLS, CDR2 YYNGEE. CDR3 length equals 16 residues.

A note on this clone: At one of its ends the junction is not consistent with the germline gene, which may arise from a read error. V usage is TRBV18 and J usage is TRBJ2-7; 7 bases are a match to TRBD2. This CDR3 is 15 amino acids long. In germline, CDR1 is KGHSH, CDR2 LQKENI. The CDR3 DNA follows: TGTGCCAGCTCCTTACTACGGGGGGACCCTGGTAGTACGAACTTC. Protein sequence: CASSLLRGDPGSTNF.

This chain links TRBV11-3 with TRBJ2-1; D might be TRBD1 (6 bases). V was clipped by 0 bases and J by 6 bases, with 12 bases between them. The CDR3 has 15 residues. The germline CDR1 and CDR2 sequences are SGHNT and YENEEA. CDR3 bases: TGTGCCAGCAGCTTAGAAGGGTTGGGGGCCAATGAGCAGTTCTTC. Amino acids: CASSLEGLGANEQFF.

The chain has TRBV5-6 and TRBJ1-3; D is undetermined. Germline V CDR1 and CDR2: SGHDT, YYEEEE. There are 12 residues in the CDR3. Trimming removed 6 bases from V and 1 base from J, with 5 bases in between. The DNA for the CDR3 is TGTGCCAGCACCTCGTCTGGAAACACCATATATTTT. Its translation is CASTSSGNTIYF.